This TCR beta chain originates from a study of long-term antiretroviral therapy in people with HIV. Study results and limitations: With ART, diversity went up but was still lower than in transplant donor controls. In the period from about 2004 to 2017, blood was collected, possibly under older ART regimens.

Trimming stripped 5 bases from V and 6 bases from J, with 8 bases between. Looked up from germline, CDR1 is SGHAT and CDR2 is FQNNGV. The CDR3 spans 12 residues. The assay, immunoSEQ v3.0, was run at survey level. Each sample aimed for roughly 35,000-50,000 sequenced T-cell genomes. This table comes from immunoSEQ multiplex PCR, and its TCRdb copy is limited to in-frame clones, with some not included. The profile covers 33,000 or so clones, with 95% to 98% appearing a single time and less than 2.5% taken by the ten largest. This clone appeared once. The antigen is not known. Every one of the donors gave at least one pre-ART PBMC sample and at least two post-ART PBMC samples.

This clonotype originated in a man aged 25 to 45 with HIV. The genes are TRBV11-2 and TRBJ2-1, with D hard to call. Sequences were derived from unsorted PBMCs, sampled 7.6 years after starting antiretroviral therapy. The CDR3 DNA follows: TGTGCCAGCAGCCCCCAGATCAATGAGCAGTTCTTC. This translates into CASSPQINEQFF.